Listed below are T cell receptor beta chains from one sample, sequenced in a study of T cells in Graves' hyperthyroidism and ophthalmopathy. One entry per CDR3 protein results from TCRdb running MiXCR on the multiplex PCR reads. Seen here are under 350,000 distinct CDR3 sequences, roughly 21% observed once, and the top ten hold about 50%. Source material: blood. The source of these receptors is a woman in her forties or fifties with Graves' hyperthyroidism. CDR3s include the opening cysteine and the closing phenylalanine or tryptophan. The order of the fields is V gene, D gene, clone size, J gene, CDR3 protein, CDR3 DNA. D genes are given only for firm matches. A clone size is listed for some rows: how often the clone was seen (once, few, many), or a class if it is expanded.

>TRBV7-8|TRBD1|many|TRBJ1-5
CASSLDRDRNQPQHF
TGTGCCAGCAGCCTGGACAGGGATCGAAATCAGCCCCAGCATTTT
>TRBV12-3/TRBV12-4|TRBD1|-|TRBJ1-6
CASSLEGGVSPLHF
TGTGCCAGCAGTTTAGAAGGGGGCGTTTCACCCCTCCACTTT
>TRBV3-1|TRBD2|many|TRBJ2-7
CASSPGTIYEQYF
TGTGCCAGCAGCCCTGGGACTATCTACGAGCAGTACTTC
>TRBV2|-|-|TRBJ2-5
CASSGRQRPTETQYF
TGTGCCAGCAGTGGACGGCAGCGCCCGACAGAGACCCAGTACTTC
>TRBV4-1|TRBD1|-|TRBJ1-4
CASSQEEPGTGGGREKLFF
TGCGCCAGCAGCCAAGAGGAACCCGGGACAGGCGGAGGACGGGAAAAACTGTTTTTT
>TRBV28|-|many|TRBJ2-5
CASSGMGGLAQYF
TGTGCCAGCAGCGGGATGGGTGGATTGGCCCAGTACTTC
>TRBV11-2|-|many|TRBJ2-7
CASSLNSGPYEQYF
TGTGCCAGCAGCCTCAACTCGGGGCCCTACGAGCAGTACTTC
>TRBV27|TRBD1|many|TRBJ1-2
CASRRATGVRGYTF
TGTGCCAGCAGACGGGCGACAGGGGTTCGTGGCTACACCTTC
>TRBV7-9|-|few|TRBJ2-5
CASSLGAPETQYF
TGTGCCAGCAGCTTAGGGGCCCCGGAGACCCAGTACTTC
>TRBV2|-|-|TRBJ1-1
CASTDLDLWDTEAFF
TGTGCCAGCACAGATCTGGACCTTTGGGACACTGAAGCTTTCTTT
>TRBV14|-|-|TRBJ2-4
CASSQDRQIQYF
TGTGCCAGCAGCCAAGACAGACAAATTCAGTACTTC
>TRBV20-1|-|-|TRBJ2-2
CSASAFGELFF
TGCAGTGCTAGTGCCTTCGGGGAGCTGTTTTTT
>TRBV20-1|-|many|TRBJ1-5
CSARVDRGQPQHF
TGCAGTGCTAGAGTGGACCGAGGTCAGCCCCAGCATTTT
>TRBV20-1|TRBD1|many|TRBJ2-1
CSARDRAGAGYNEQFF
TGCAGTGCTCGGGACAGGGCGGGAGCGGGGTACAATGAGCAGTTCTTC
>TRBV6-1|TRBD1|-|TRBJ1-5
CASMMDRGPSQPQHF
TGTGCCAGCATGATGGACAGGGGGCCTAGTCAGCCCCAGCATTTT
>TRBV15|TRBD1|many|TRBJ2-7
CATSRGLVGQSYEQYF
TGTGCCACCAGCAGGGGTCTCGTGGGACAGAGTTACGAGCAGTACTTC
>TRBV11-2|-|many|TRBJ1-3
CASSLAYSYSGNTIYF
TGTGCCAGCAGCTTAGCGTACAGCTACTCTGGAAACACCATATATTTT
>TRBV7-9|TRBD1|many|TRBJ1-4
CASSRGQGSTNEKLFF
TGTGCCAGCAGCCGTGGACAGGGGTCAACTAATGAAAAACTGTTTTTT
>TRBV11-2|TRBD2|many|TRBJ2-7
CASSLRTSGSPSYEQYF
TGTGCCAGCAGCTTAAGAACTAGCGGGAGCCCCTCCTACGAGCAGTACTTC
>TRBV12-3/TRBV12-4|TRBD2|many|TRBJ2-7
CASSFHGRRTPEQYF
TGTGCCAGCAGTTTTCACGGGAGGAGAACTCCCGAGCAGTACTTC
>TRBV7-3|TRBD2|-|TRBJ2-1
CASSTALPLAGGPSSYNEQFF
TGTGCCAGCAGCACCGCACTCCCACTAGCGGGAGGGCCTAGCTCCTACAATGAGCAGTTCTTC
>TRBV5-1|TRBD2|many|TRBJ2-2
CASSLVLAGAGELFF
TGCGCCAGCAGCTTGGTGCTAGCGGGGGCTGGGGAGCTGTTTTTT
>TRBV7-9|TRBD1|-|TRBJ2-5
CASSFLRQGWQETQYF
TGTGCCAGCAGCTTCCTCAGACAGGGGTGGCAAGAGACCCAGTACTTC
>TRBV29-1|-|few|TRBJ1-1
CSVEQSRLAFF
TGCAGCGTTGAACAGAGTAGGTTGGCTTTCTTT
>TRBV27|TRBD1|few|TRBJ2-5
CASSPWDRGFQETQYF
TGTGCCAGCAGCCCCTGGGACAGGGGGTTTCAAGAGACCCAGTACTTC
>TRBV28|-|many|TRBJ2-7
CASSRVGDSYEQYF
TGTGCCAGCAGTCGAGTAGGGGATTCCTACGAGCAGTACTTC
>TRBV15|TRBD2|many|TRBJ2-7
CATSRDIRASGDEQYF
TGTGCCACCAGCAGAGATATCCGGGCTAGCGGGGACGAGCAGTACTTC
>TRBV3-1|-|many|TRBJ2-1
CASSQGWGSYNEQFF
TGTGCCAGCAGCCAAGGGTGGGGCTCCTACAATGAGCAGTTCTTC
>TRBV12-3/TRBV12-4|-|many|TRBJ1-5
CASSLDRTTGANQPQHF
TGTGCCAGCAGTTTAGATCGGACAACCGGCGCCAATCAGCCCCAGCATTTT
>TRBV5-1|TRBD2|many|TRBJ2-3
CASSLGLARTDTQYF
TGCGCCAGCAGCTTGGGACTAGCGCGGACAGATACGCAGTATTTT
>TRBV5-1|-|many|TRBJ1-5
CASSGDVGQPQHF
TGCGCCAGCAGCGGCGATGTCGGTCAGCCCCAGCATTTT
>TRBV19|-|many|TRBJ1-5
CASKEGDRLVGQPQHF
TGTGCCAGTAAGGAAGGTGATAGGTTGGTTGGGCAGCCCCAGCATTTT
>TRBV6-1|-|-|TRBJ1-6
CASRFLSSYNSPLHF
TGTGCCAGCAGATTCCTGAGCTCCTATAATTCACCCCTCCACTTT
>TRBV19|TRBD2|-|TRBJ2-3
CASSSTSGGTDTQYF
TGTGCCAGTAGCAGCACTAGCGGGGGCACAGATACGCAGTATTTT
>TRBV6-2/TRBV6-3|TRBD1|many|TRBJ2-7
CASSYDRVINEQYF
TGTGCCAGCAGTTACGACAGGGTGATCAACGAGCAGTACTTC
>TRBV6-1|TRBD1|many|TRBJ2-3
CASRDRDRGTDTQYF
TGTGCCAGCAGGGACCGGGACAGGGGCACAGATACGCAGTATTTT
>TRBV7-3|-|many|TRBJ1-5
CASSTWDIPSNQPQHF
TGTGCCAGCAGCACCTGGGACATCCCAAGCAATCAGCCCCAGCATTTT
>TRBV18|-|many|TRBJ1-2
CASSPQGGLYGYTF
TGTGCCAGCTCACCACAGGGAGGGCTATATGGCTACACCTTC
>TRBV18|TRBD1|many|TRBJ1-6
CASSRTGENSPLHF
TGTGCCAGCTCCCGGACAGGGGAAAATTCACCCCTCCACTTT
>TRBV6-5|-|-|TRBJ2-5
CASSYSRPSRWGETQYF
TGTGCCAGCAGTTACTCCCGCCCCTCAAGGTGGGGCGAGACCCAGTACTTC
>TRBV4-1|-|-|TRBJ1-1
CASSQKANTEAFF
TGCGCCAGCAGCCAAAAGGCGAACACTGAAGCTTTCTTT
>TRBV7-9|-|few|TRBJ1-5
CASSPGTSNSNQPQHF
TGTGCCAGCAGCCCTGGGACAAGCAATAGCAATCAGCCCCAGCATTTT
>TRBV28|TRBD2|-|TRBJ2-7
CASSLFSGSYEQYF
TGTGCCAGCAGTTTATTTAGCGGGAGCTACGAGCAGTACTTC
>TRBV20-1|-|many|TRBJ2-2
CSARDGTNTGELFF
TGCAGTGCTAGAGATGGCACGAACACCGGGGAGCTGTTTTTT
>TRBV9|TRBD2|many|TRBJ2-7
CASSVAGTSYEQYF
TGTGCCAGCAGCGTAGCCGGGACTAGCTACGAGCAGTACTTC